A single sample gave rise to the 10 T cell receptor beta chains below, sequenced in a study of cytomegalovirus exposure and HLA in healthy donors. The PCR used 60 Vbeta and 13 Jbeta primers. Only in-frame clones appear in the TCRdb table, and some are missing; sequencing was by immunoSEQ multiplex PCR. The data show roughly 150,000 clones, 70% to 90% seen once. Sequenced: PBMCs. The source of these receptors is a woman younger than 35 in good health and CMV-seronegative.

The rearrangement links TRBV12-5 to TRBJ2-1; D is possibly TRBD2 (7 bases). The length of the CDR3 is 18 residues. The ends were cut back, 0 bases at V and 4 bases at J, with 19 bases in the middle. CDR1 LGHNT and CDR2 FRNRAP come from the germline V gene. The CDR3 coding sequence is TGTGCTAGTGGTTTGGTCTCCGTGGGGGGCGGGAGTTACAATGAGCAGTTCTTC. It specifies CASGLVSVGGGSYNEQFF.

The V gene is TRBV18, the J gene TRBJ2-7; 10 nucleotides line up with TRBD1. J lost 9 bases, V lost 3 bases, and 5 bases had no gene match. Germline V gene data show CDR1 as KGHSH and CDR2 as LQKENI. The CDR3 is 13 amino acids. The CDR3: CASSPGTGDVQYF. The CDR3 DNA is TGTGCCAGCTCACCGGGGACAGGGGACGTGCAGTACTTC.

This chain uses TRBV7-7 with TRBJ2-2; 8 bases map to TRBD1. V lost 5 bases to trimming and J lost 6 bases; unmatched junction nucleotides: 8. Germline CDR1 and CDR2: SSHAT and FNYEAQ (reference sequence). This CDR3 is 15 amino acids long. CDR3 sequence: CASSKDREGSGELFF. The DNA of the CDR3 is TGTGCCAGCAGCAAGGACAGGGAAGGATCCGGGGAGCTGTTTTTT.

The gene calls are TRBV6-5 and TRBJ1-3; no clear D gene. The CDR3 sequence is 13 residues long. V lost 6 bases and J lost 2, with 8 bases in between. Germline CDR1 reads MNHEY; CDR2 reads SVGAGI. This CDR3 is CASSPVAGNTIYF. The CDR3 DNA sequence: TGTGCCAGCAGCCCCGTTGCTGGAAACACCATATATTTT.

The chain has TRBV4-3 and TRBJ2-5; possible D gene TRBD2, 6 bases. Trimming took off 4 bases at V and 5 bases at J, with 14 bases between the two ends. This CDR3 has 14 amino acids. CDR1 and CDR2 (germline): LGHNA, YSLEER. This CDR3 reads CASSPRLGQETQYF. CDR3 in DNA: TGCGCCAGCAGCCCGAGACTAGGCCAGGAGACCCAGTACTTC.

Written as DNA, the CDR3 is TGTGCCTGGAGTGCCCTGGCGGTAGCTCTAAATTCACCCCTCCACTTT. Translating gives CAWSALAVALNSPLHF. V gene TRBV30 combines with J gene TRBJ1-6; D gene unclear. Trimming pared 1 base from V and 7 bases from J, leaving 17 bases between. Germline lookup yields CDR1 GTSNPN and CDR2 SVGIG (reference sequence). The CDR3 length is 16 residues. Using reference TRBV30 and TRBJ1-6 for the parts outside the CDR3, the full variable domain is SQTIHQWPATLVQPVGSPLSLECTVEGTSNPNLYWYRQAAGRGLQLLFYSVGIGQISSEVPQNLSASRPQDRQFILSSKKLLLSDSGFYLCAWSALAVALNSPLHFGNGTRLTVT.

The V gene is TRBV28, the J gene TRBJ2-7, with 8 bases fitting TRBD2. This CDR3 is built from 16 residues. Unmatched junction bases numbered 18, after V lost 7 bases and J lost 7 bases. The V gene's germline CDR1 is MDHEN and CDR2 SYDVKM. The CDR3 here is CASITAGGADGREQYF. CDR3 sequence (DNA): TGTGCCAGCATTACCGCGGGGGGAGCGGATGGTAGGGAGCAGTACTTC.

This chain links TRBV28 with TRBJ2-1, with 10 bases matching TRBD2. In germline, CDR1 is MDHEN, CDR2 SYDVKM. With 2 bases clipped from V and 7 bases from J, the junction kept 8 bases outside the gene matches. This CDR3 has 16 residues. CDR3 protein: CASSLPAGGPGNEQFF. The CDR3 coding sequence is TGTGCCAGCAGTTTACCAGCGGGGGGGCCTGGTAATGAGCAGTTCTTC.

This chain links TRBV4-1 with TRBJ2-7, with 9 nucleotides matching TRBD2. Germline V lookup: CDR1 MGHRA, CDR2 YSYEKL. The CDR3 spans 16 residues. The J segment lost 7 bases and the V segment lost 3 bases, leaving 13 bases of the junction unmatched. CDR3 amino acids: CASSQGGLALLGEQYF. The CDR3 DNA reads TGCGCCAGCAGCCAGGGGGGACTAGCCTTGCTGGGGGAGCAGTACTTC.

The V call is TRBV29-1, the J call TRBJ2-1; maybe TRBD2 (6 bases). The germline V gene encodes CDR1 SQVTM and CDR2 ANQGSEA. Trimming pared 3 bases from V and 12 bases from J, leaving 24 bases between. The CDR3 is 15 residues long. CDR3 amino acids: CSVDTGTGGRYTQFF. For the CDR3, the DNA is TGCAGCGTTGATACCGGGACTGGCGGCCGGTATACGCAGTTCTTC.